This T cell receptor (beta chain) was sequenced during a study of blood T cell repertoires in COVID-19 (dated by TCRdb to 2018 to 2020). Study-level background: Collaborator samples came from the United States, Italy and Spain and covered acute and convalescent phases of COVID-19. The material from the prospective study consisted of cDNA or gDNA derived from T cells, B-cell-depleted T cells, or PBMCs. The dataset comprised deeply sampled blood TCRbeta repertoires from subjects exposed to, actively infected with, or recovered from COVID-19. The repertoires were made available in a free public database intended to serve as a resource for research on the immune response to SARS-CoV-2. Samples were obtained from the ongoing ImmuneRACE study (first 160 participants) and from over 1,000 subjects provided by 6 global collaborators. A de-identified subject ID, COVID-19 status, age in years and sex were almost always included in the sample metadata. Where available, HLA class I and class II types were taken from metadata supplied by the sample provider and were not determined by assay-based typing.

CDR1 and CDR2 are read off the germline V gene as WSHSY and SAAADI. At the junction V is shortened by 5 bases and J by 0 bases; bases outside the gene matches: 6. The CDR3, cysteine through phenylalanine, is 16 amino acids long. The kept DNA is CDR3 alone, 48 bases in frame from the first base. One collaborating source in Seattle enrolled patients while the patients were actively infected and followed the patients over time throughout the course of disease. Each collaborating institution followed its own protocols to collect whole blood in K2EDTA tubes. For TCRbeta analysis, collaborators shipped samples as frozen whole blood, isolated PBMCs, or DNA extracted from either of those sample types. General conclusions and limits of the study: How much clinical and demographic metadata was included differed by source and by participant, and the metadata was provided uncurated.

The immunoSEQ Assay, a bias-controlled multiplex PCR, was used to amplify TCRbeta CDR3 regions from genomic DNA. In the authors' own workflow: Within the assay, amplification of reference gene primers was used to estimate how many nucleated cells each sample contained. To quantify the absolute abundance of each unique TCRbeta CDR3 rearrangement, sequence reads were collapsed and filtered. For each sample, productive Simpson clonality was calculated by taking the square root of Simpson's diversity index across productive rearrangements. Entries here come from immuneACCESS through TCRdb and include only in-frame sequences with V and J called. Some clones fail to appear in such tables; in the studies checked, an unresolved V gene covers under half of the shortfall, and the cause of the remainder is unknown. That table supplies the V and J calls and clone size; D and trimming were determined from the DNA. Recorded for this sample are 150,000 to 200,000 clones; less than 90% of them occurred a single time. Clones ranked in the top ten supply about 8.3% of the sample.

This clone is a singleton in its sample. There is no known antigen for this receptor. It has no much larger one-base neighbor in the sample; base qualities were not kept. Sequenced: peripheral blood. This receptor was taken from an older woman with COVID-19, enrolled during active disease. The chain employs TRBV10-2 and TRBJ1-4; TRBD1 agrees with 7 junctional bases. DNA sequence: TGCGCCAGCAGTAGGGACAGCAAGTCAACTAATGAAAAACTGTTTTTT. Its protein product is CASSRDSKSTNEKLFF.